The 22 T cell receptor beta chains in this list originate from one sample, sequenced in a study of blood T cell repertoires in COVID-19. This table comes from immunoSEQ multiplex PCR, and its TCRdb copy is limited to in-frame clones, with some not included. This table holds fewer than 250,000 clones, approximately 80% found once. Sequenced: peripheral blood. These receptors were obtained from a woman in her seventies with acute or convalescent COVID-19.

This chain links TRBV6-5 with TRBJ1-2, with 9 bases lining up with TRBD1. This CDR3 has 13 residues. Germline CDR1 and CDR2: MNHEY and SVGAGI. The junction had 5 bases not matched to a gene; V was cut back by 7 bases and J by 5 bases. This CDR3 is CASKRQGDYGYTF. As DNA, the CDR3 is TGTGCCAGCAAGCGACAGGGGGATTATGGCTACACCTTC.

The rearrangement joins TRBV7-8 to TRBJ1-6, with D possibly TRBD1 on 6 matching bases. CDR1 is SGHVS and CDR2 is FQNEAQ in the germline V gene. The V end lost 3 bases, the J end lost 6 bases, and 9 bases lay between the germline ends. The CDR3 is made up of 14 amino acids. CDR3 bases: TGTGCCAGCAGCTTGGACAGAGTTAATTCACCCCTCCACTTT. This translates into CASSLDRVNSPLHF.

This chain uses TRBV19 with TRBJ2-4; the D gene is possibly TRBD2 (5 bases). Trimming removed 5 bases from V and 4 bases from J, with 12 bases in between. In germline, CDR1 is LNHDA, CDR2 SQIVND (reference sequence). The CDR3 has 14 residues. CDR3 amino acids: CASSSEDQKNIQYF. CDR3 DNA: TGTGCCAGTAGTTCGGAGGACCAGAAAAACATTCAGTACTTC.

The chain has TRBV30 and TRBJ2-7; 11 bases map to TRBD2. CDR3 length equals 15 residues. CDR1 is GTSNPN and CDR2 is SVGIG in the germline V gene (reference sequence). V lost 3 bases to trimming and J lost 0 bases; unmatched junction nucleotides: 4. CDR3: CAWRKGTSGSYEQYF. The CDR3 DNA reads as TGTGCCTGGAGGAAGGGGACTAGCGGCTCCTACGAGCAGTACTTC.

The chain has TRBV5-8 and TRBJ1-6; D is ambiguous. The CDR3 is made up of 16 amino acids. Germline V gives CDR1 SGHTS, CDR2 YDEGEE. V was trimmed by 4 bases and J by 0 bases, leaving 11 bases between them. Written as DNA, the CDR3 is TGTGCCAGCAGCGCTCGAGTGAGCTCCTATAATTCACCCCTCCACTTT. It encodes CASSARVSSYNSPLHF.

The chain recombines TRBV19 with TRBJ1-1, with D maybe TRBD1 (6 bases). Germline V gene data show CDR1 as LNHDA and CDR2 as SQIVND (reference sequence). The germline V and J ends were trimmed by 1 base and 1 base, with 10 bases remaining between them. The CDR3 is made up of 15 amino acids. The CDR3 region is CASSIGLRGNTEAFF. The CDR3 nucleotides read TGTGCCAGTAGTATAGGCCTCAGGGGGAACACTGAAGCTTTCTTT.

This clone showed up just once. CDR3: CASSLGGTDNNEQFF. DNA of the CDR3: TGTGCCAGCAGCTTGGGAGGGACAGATAACAATGAGCAGTTCTTC. This chain connects TRBV5-4 to TRBJ2-1; 7 bases line up with TRBD1. Per germline, CDR1 SGHNT and CDR2 YYREEE (reference sequence). Trimming removed 0 bases from V and 5 bases from J; junction bases left unmatched: 5. This CDR3 comprises 15 residues.

The CDR3 sequence is CASSWIGVPGANVLTF. CDR3 sequence (DNA): TGTGCCAGCAGTTGGATCGGGGTACCTGGGGCCAACGTCCTGACTTTC. V is TRBV6-2 or TRBV6-3 and J is TRBJ2-6; D may be TRBD2 (5 bases). The V gene's germline CDR1 is MNHEY and CDR2 SVGEGT. V gave up 4 bases and J gave up 2 bases, with 12 bases separating them. The CDR3 consists of 16 residues.

The V and J genes are TRBV6-6 and TRBJ1-2; 9 nucleotides align to TRBD1. The germline V gene encodes CDR1 MNHNY and CDR2 SVGAGI (reference sequence). The CDR3 is 14 amino acids. The ends lost 6 bases at V and 5 bases at J; junction bases unmatched: 7. For the CDR3, the DNA is TGTGCCAGCAGCTGGACAGGGGAGATATATGGCTACACCTTC. This encodes CASSWTGEIYGYTF.

This clone was seen more than once but under ten times. The V call is TRBV3-1 (or the pseudogene TRBV3-2), the J call TRBJ1-1; TRBD1 matches at 12 bases. Germline loops: CDR1 LGHDT, CDR2 YNNKEL (reference sequence). The CDR3 has 12 residues. The ends lost 8 bases at V and 11 bases at J; junction bases unmatched: 6. The CDR3 DNA follows: TGTGCCAGCGGGGACAGGGGGCGGTCGGCTTTCTTT. This codes for CASGDRGRSAFF.

The V call is TRBV5-1, the J call TRBJ2-1, with 8 bases matching TRBD1. V was pared by 4 bases and J by 3 bases, with 3 bases of the junction left unmatched. Germline V gene data show CDR1 as SGHRS and CDR2 as YFSETQ. This CDR3 contains 14 residues. The CDR3, as DNA: TGCGCCAGCAGCGACAGGGGAGACTACAATGAGCAGTTCTTC. Its translation: CASSDRGDYNEQFF.

This chain connects TRBV6-5 to TRBJ1-2, with 7 bases matching TRBD1. This CDR3 is built from 13 residues. Germline V lookup: CDR1 MNHEY, CDR2 SVGAGI. Trimming at V came to 4 bases and at J to 2 bases, leaving 1 base not matched to a gene. The CDR3 coding sequence is TGTGCCAGCAGTTGGACAGGCAACTATGGCTACACCTTC. As protein: CASSWTGNYGYTF.

In this sample, this clone turned up a few times. The chain uses TRBV11-3 and TRBJ1-1; perhaps TRBD1 as D (5 bases). V gave up 0 bases and J gave up 6 bases, with 8 bases separating them. Germline CDR1 and CDR2: SGHNT and YENEEA. The CDR3 sequence is 13 residues long. For the CDR3, the DNA is TGTGCCAGCAGCTTAGACAGGGTCTCTGAAGCTTTCTTT. Amino acid sequence: CASSLDRVSEAFF.

The chain employs TRBV7-9 and TRBJ1-2; D is perhaps TRBD1 (6 bases). From germline, CDR1 is SEHNR and CDR2 FQNEAQ (reference sequence). CDR3 length: 13 residues. The V gene lost 4 bases and the J gene lost 6 bases, with 12 bases spanning the gap. The CDR3: CASSWMGAHGYTF. CDR3 DNA: TGTGCCAGCAGCTGGATGGGGGCGCATGGCTACACCTTC.

The chain is built from TRBV24-1 and TRBJ2-3; 9 bases map to TRBD1. This CDR3 comprises 15 residues. J gave up 2 bases and V 3 bases, and 2 bases lay outside the gene matches. Germline V lookup: CDR1 KGHDR, CDR2 SFDVKD. CDR3 coding DNA: TGTGCCACCAGTGATCGGACAGGGGTCACAGATACGCAGTATTTT. Protein sequence: CATSDRTGVTDTQYF.

The chain carries TRBV12-3 or TRBV12-4 and TRBJ2-2; D is ambiguous. CDR3 length equals 13 residues. Between the trimmed V and J ends, which lost 4 bases and 2 bases, there was a span of 5 bases. CDR3: CASSSFNTGELFF. CDR3 nucleotides: TGTGCCAGCAGTTCCTTTAACACCGGGGAGCTGTTTTTT.

The chain uses TRBV7-2 and TRBJ1-3; D not certain. Per the germline V gene, CDR1 is SGHTA and CDR2 is FQGNSA. Trimming cost V 6 bases and J 0 bases, with 12 bases left between them. This CDR3 has 15 residues. The CDR3 loop reads CASSPGSFSGNTIYF. Written as DNA, the CDR3 is TGTGCCAGCAGTCCCGGGAGCTTCTCTGGAAACACCATATATTTT.

The chain links TRBV11-2 to TRBJ1-3; 8 bases line up with TRBD1. V shed 3 bases and J 0 bases; nucleotides not matched to a gene: 4. This CDR3 contains 16 residues. Germline V lookup: CDR1 SGHAT, CDR2 FQNNGV. CDR3 nucleotide sequence: TGTGCCAGCAGCTTCTCCGGGACAGGCTCTGGAAACACCATATATTTT. Protein: CASSFSGTGSGNTIYF.

The V call is TRBV7-2, the J call TRBJ1-2, with a possible D match to TRBD1 (6 bases). V was clipped by 1 base and J by 4 bases, with 7 bases between them. The CDR3 consists of 13 residues. Germline V gives CDR1 SGHTA, CDR2 FQGNSA. The chain's CDR3 is CASSLEQGYGYTF. CDR3 nucleotide sequence: TGTGCCAGCAGCTTAGAACAGGGCTATGGCTACACCTTC.

V and J are TRBV5-1 and TRBJ1-5; 8 bases align to TRBD1. The ends lost 4 bases at V and 4 bases at J; junction bases unmatched: 4. From germline, CDR1 is SGHRS and CDR2 YFSETQ. The CDR3 totals 14 residues. CDR3 in amino acids: CASSLQGGNQPQHF. CDR3 coding DNA: TGCGCCAGCAGCCTACAGGGGGGGAATCAGCCCCAGCATTTT.

This clone was observed a handful of times. The chain uses TRBV10-3 and TRBJ2-2; TRBD2 agrees at 7 bases. The CDR3 has 14 amino acids. CDR1 and CDR2 from the germline V gene are ENHRY and SYGVKD. The V segment lost 10 bases and the J segment 4 bases; nucleotides outside the gene matches: 9. The CDR3 sequence is CATHLPGGTGELFF. DNA of the CDR3: TGTGCCACCCACCTACCGGGGGGCACCGGGGAGCTGTTTTTT.

This chain joins TRBV29-1 and TRBJ2-3, with 8 positions matching TRBD1. Unmatched junction bases numbered 6, after V lost 7 bases and J lost 0 bases. Germline CDR1 reads SQVTM; CDR2 reads ANQGSEA. This CDR3 is 14 amino acids long. CDR3 residues: CSAKTGVSTDTQYF. CDR3 coding DNA: TGCAGCGCCAAGACAGGGGTTAGCACAGATACGCAGTATTTT.